This T cell receptor (beta chain) was retrieved from a study of human T cells and chemical hapten exposure. The overall study: Subjects had 2% DPC placed on around 2 cm by around 2 cm of upper inner arm skin for sensitization. Application of 0.01% DPC to the upper back was done by patch test, with a reading at 6 days.

TCRdb reanalysed the RACE reads using MiXCR and keeps one entry per CDR3 protein. The sample lists around 60,000 distinct CDR3 sequences; 6.7% were seen once. Findings of the study overall: Versus controls, expanded TCRs had significantly more large CDR3 similarity clusters.

This clonotype showed up many times. Its antigen is as yet unknown. Time point described: pre-sensitization, week 0. Treatment defined: therapeutic diphenylcyclopropenone sensitization with weekly scalp DPC. The CDR3 spans 16 residues. Trimming shortened V by 2 bases and J by 5 bases, and 18 bases separated the two germline ends. CDR1 is SGHRS, CDR2 YFSETQ, per germline. The chain combines TRBV5-1 with TRBJ2-3; weak D call: TRBD2 (6 bases). The source of this sequence is a woman aged 25 to 45 with alopecia areata. Some clones in this sample may be carry-over from other donors' samples. The sequenced sample was whole blood, obtained in connection with sensitization to the hapten diphenylcyclopropenone (DPC). CDR3 nucleotides: TGCGCCAGCAGCTTAGGAGTAGGACTACGAGGAGATACGCAGTATTTT. Residues: CASSLGVGLRGDTQYF. Full variable domain (missing parts from reference TRBV5-1 and TRBJ2-3): KAGVTQTPRYLIKTRGQQVTLSCSPISGHRSVSWYQQTPGQGLQFLFEYFSETQRNKGNFPGRFSGRQFSNSRSEMNVSTLELGDSALYLCASSLGVGLRGDTQYFGPGTRLTVL.